Listed below are T cell receptor beta chains from one sample, sequenced in a study of CD8 T cells in ankylosing spondylitis. TCRdb re-called the 5' RACE reads with MiXCR, one entry per CDR3 protein. The table has hundreds of thousands of distinct CDR3 sequences, about 13% seen once. The source material was blood, either unsorted or a sorted T cell fraction (not recorded which). Receptors originate from a male donor with ankylosing spondylitis. The CDR3 runs from the conserved cysteine through the conserved F or W. D genes are given only for firm matches. Size is omitted from some rows. Given values are once, few, many or a class for expanded clones.

clone_size	v_call	j_call	d_call	cdr3_aa	cdr3_nt
few	TRBV24-1	TRBJ2-3	-	CATSDKWYTDTQYF	TGTGCCACCAGTGATAAATGGTACACAGATACGCAGTATTTT
few	TRBV4-2	TRBJ2-7	-	CASSLLGGKAYEQYF	TGTGCCAGCAGCCTACTGGGCGGGAAAGCCTACGAGCAGTACTTC
few	TRBV6-2/TRBV6-3	TRBJ2-6	-	CASSYFGGSSGANVLTF	TGTGCCAGCAGTTACTTTGGGGGAAGCTCTGGGGCCAACGTCCTGACTTTC
few	TRBV24-1	TRBJ2-2	-	CATSDSRGGPVAGELFF	TGTGCCACCAGTGATTCCAGGGGGGGGCCGGTCGCCGGGGAGCTGTTTTTT
few	TRBV7-2	TRBJ1-2	TRBD1	CASSLDRGQGYTF	TGTGCCAGCAGTCTAGACAGGGGGCAGGGCTACACCTTC
-	TRBV6-6	TRBJ2-6	-	CASSTNRANVLTF	TGTGCCAGCAGCACGAATAGGGCCAACGTCCTGACTTTC
few	TRBV20-1	TRBJ2-3	-	CSVLKALDGTQYF	TGCAGTGTTCTGAAGGCGCTCGACGGGACGCAGTATTTT
-	TRBV10-3	TRBJ2-5	-	CAISESGTQYF	TGTGCCATCAGTGAGTCGGGGACCCAGTACTTC
few	TRBV12-3/TRBV12-4	TRBJ1-2	-	CASSLARVYGYTF	TGTGCCAGCAGTTTAGCCAGGGTTTATGGCTACACCTTC
few	TRBV20-1	TRBJ2-7	-	CSARDGAGLNYEQYF	TGCAGTGCTAGAGATGGGGCGGGACTGAACTACGAGCAGTACTTC
-	TRBV5-1	TRBJ2-1	-	CASAQWRSYNEQFF	TGCGCCAGCGCCCAATGGCGGTCATACAATGAGCAGTTCTTC
few	TRBV20-1	TRBJ1-1	-	CSANRMNTEAFF	TGCAGTGCTAATCGGATGAACACTGAAGCTTTCTTT
-	TRBV5-4	TRBJ2-3	-	CASSQGAPDTQYF	TGTGCCAGCAGCCAAGGGGCCCCAGATACGCAGTATTTT
few	TRBV20-1	TRBJ2-5	-	CSASSPETQYF	TGCAGTGCCTCAAGTCCAGAGACCCAGTACTTC
-	TRBV20-1	TRBJ2-4	-	CCARLDSHSIQGNIQYF	TGCTGTGCTAGATTGGACAGCCATTCCATTCAGGGGAACATTCAGTACTTC
few	TRBV12-5	TRBJ1-2	-	CASGLGQSIYGYTF	TGTGCTAGTGGTTTGGGACAGTCGATCTATGGCTACACCTTC
-	TRBV15	TRBJ2-1	TRBD2	CATSSLAGGSNEQFF	TGTGCCACCAGCAGCCTAGCGGGAGGGTCCAATGAGCAGTTCTTC
few	TRBV6-4	TRBJ2-1	-	CASSELGGIGNEQFF	TGTGCCAGCAGTGAATTAGGCGGGATTGGAAATGAGCAGTTCTTC
-	TRBV10-2	TRBJ1-5	TRBD1	CASTSTGAGEPQHF	TGCGCCAGCACATCGACAGGGGCCGGGGAGCCCCAGCATTTT
few	TRBV20-1	TRBJ2-3	-	CSASKDTQYF	TGCAGTGCTAGTAAAGATACGCAGTATTTT
few	TRBV24-1	TRBJ2-7	TRBD2	CATSDSGTSGSSYEQYF	TGTGCCACCAGTGATTCTGGGACTAGCGGTAGCTCCTACGAGCAGTACTTC
-	TRBV3-1	TRBJ2-3	-	CASSDLGSDTQYF	TGTGCCAGCTCAGATTTGGGATCAGATACGCAGTATTTT
many	TRBV7-9	TRBJ1-4	TRBD1	CASSLAGTVLEKLFF	TGTGCCAGCAGCTTAGCTGGGACAGTCCTCGAAAAACTGTTTTTT
-	TRBV9	TRBJ2-7	TRBD1	CASSLGQARDEQYF	TGTGCCAGCAGCTTAGGACAGGCACGGGACGAGCAGTACTTC
few	TRBV7-9	TRBJ2-3	-	CASKLGPSTDTQYF	TGTGCCTCTAAACTGGGGCCTAGCACAGATACGCAGTATTTT
-	TRBV20-1	TRBJ1-2	TRBD1	CSAPGQKLGGYTF	TGCAGTGCACCGGGACAGAAATTGGGGGGCTACACCTTC
few	TRBV12-3/TRBV12-4	TRBJ1-1	-	CASSWGSSTEAFF	TGTGCCAGCTCCTGGGGATCGAGCACTGAAGCTTTCTTT
-	TRBV29-1	TRBJ2-2	-	CSVEGRDTHTGELFF	TGCAGCGTTGAAGGGCGGGACACTCACACCGGGGAGCTGTTTTTT